This T cell receptor beta chain came from a study of T cells after yellow fever vaccination. Turning to the study itself: In the case of low-cell-number fractions, SMART-Seq v4 Ultra Low Input was used for preparation.

Concerning this clonotype: Its antigen is not identified.

The CDR3 is made up of 13 amino acids. The junction had 6 bases not matched to a gene; V was cut back by 6 bases and J by 7 bases. The germline V gene encodes CDR1 WSHSY and CDR2 SAAADI. UMIs and a universal primer site were added when TCR cDNA was made by 5'RACE template switching. TCRdb fed the 5' RACE reads into MiXCR, producing one record per CDR3 protein. The table has some 550,000 distinct CDR3 sequences, roughly 19% seen once. Study results and caveats: Abundant bulk-population clonotypes could contaminate the FACS-sorted repertoires. It was a small share of clonotypes that appeared in both CD4 and CD8 compartments.

This rearrangement joins TRBV10-2 to TRBJ2-1; 7 bases fit TRBD2. The clonotype comes from a man under 40 who received the YFV17D yellow fever vaccine. The sample here was PBMCs, taken 15 days after the yellow fever booster vaccination. The CDR3 is CASRSGNRNEQFF. In DNA form, the CDR3 reads TGCGCCAGCAGGAGCGGGAATAGGAATGAGCAGTTCTTC.